The 7 T cell receptor beta chains below all came from one sample that was sequenced in a study of technical replicates of blood from a handful of donors. Sequencing was performed with immunoSEQ multiplex PCR; in TCRdb, only in-frame clones are kept and a portion is missing. This sample has tens of thousands of clones; roughly 94% occur once, and the top ten carry around 0.24%. Sequenced sample: T cells isolated from PBMCs. The receptor set was obtained from a human donor in good health.

This rearrangement joins TRBV7-8 to TRBJ2-2; 7 bases are a match to TRBD1. Trimming removed 0 bases from V and 0 bases from J; junction bases left unmatched: 1. The CDR3 has 16 residues. Germline lookup yields CDR1 SGHVS and CDR2 FQNEAQ. The CDR3 bases are TGTGCCAGCAGCTTAGCTGGGACAGCGAACACCGGGGAGCTGTTTTTT. Translating gives CASSLAGTANTGELFF.

This chain connects TRBV19 to TRBJ2-2; a weak D match, TRBD2 (7 bases). The CDR3 totals 14 residues. V was trimmed by 3 bases and J by 7 bases, leaving 12 bases between them. Germline loops: CDR1 LNHDA, CDR2 SQIVND (reference sequence). CDR3 protein: CASSMAGAGGELFF. Written as DNA, the CDR3 is TGTGCCAGTAGTATGGCGGGGGCGGGCGGGGAGCTGTTTTTT. The full variable domain, with the rest looked up from reference TRBV19 and TRBJ2-2, is DGGITQSPKYLFRKEGQNVTLSCEQNLNHDAMYWYRQDPGQGLRLIYYSQIVNDFQKGDIAEGYSVSREKKESFPLTVTSAQKNPTAFYLCASSMAGAGGELFFGEGSRLTVL.

The chain joins TRBV5-4 to TRBJ1-1, with 7 bases fitting TRBD1. Germline trimming cut 3 bases from V and 1 base from J; bases unmatched to any gene: 3. There are 14 residues in the CDR3. The germline CDR1 and CDR2 sequences are SGHNT and YYREEE (reference sequence). DNA for the CDR3: TGTGCCAGCAGCTCGAGACAGGGGAACACTGAAGCTTTCTTT. Protein product: CASSSRQGNTEAFF. Full variable domain (rest looked up from reference TRBV5-4 and TRBJ1-1): ETGVTQSPTHLIKTRGQQVTLRCSSQSGHNTVSWYQQALGQGPQFIFQYYREEENGRGNFPPRFSGLQFPNYSSELNVNALELDDSALYLCASSSRQGNTEAFFGQGTRLTVV.

The gene calls are TRBV7-8 and TRBJ2-7, with 7 bases fitting TRBD1. The V segment lost 0 bases and the J segment 4 bases; nucleotides outside the gene matches: 9. The CDR3 has 16 residues. Germline CDR1 reads SGHVS; CDR2 reads FQNEAQ. The CDR3 sequence is CASSLAELRQGYEQYF. DNA for the CDR3: TGTGCCAGCAGCTTAGCAGAACTCAGACAGGGATACGAGCAGTACTTC.

This sequence joins TRBV30 and TRBJ2-2; 7 positions match TRBD1. This CDR3 has 17 residues. The ends lost 1 base at V and 2 bases at J; junction bases unmatched: 10. CDR1 GTSNPN and CDR2 SVGIG come from the germline V gene (reference sequence). The CDR3 reads CAWSAKRQGINTGELFF. Written as DNA, the CDR3 is TGTGCCTGGAGTGCCAAAAGACAGGGAATTAACACCGGGGAGCTGTTTTTT.

This clone was seen only once. The J gene is TRBJ2-2, the V gene TRBV7-3; 10 positions agree with TRBD2. CDR1 is SGHTA and CDR2 is FQGTGA in the germline V gene. Trimming removed 1 base from V and 5 bases from J; junction bases left unmatched: 4. The CDR3 is 16 residues long. This CDR3 reads CASSLKLAGATGELFF. In DNA, the CDR3 is TGTGCCAGCAGCTTAAAGCTAGCGGGGGCAACCGGGGAGCTGTTTTTT.

There are a few counts of this clone. The V gene is TRBV6-1, the J gene TRBJ1-1, with D maybe TRBD1 (5 bases). V lost 7 bases, J lost 0 bases, and 15 bases lay in between. CDR1 is MNHNS, CDR2 SASEGT, per germline. CDR3 length equals 15 residues. In DNA, the CDR3 is TGTGCCAGCAATCACCTACCGGGGGTGAACACTGAAGCTTTCTTT. This codes for CASNHLPGVNTEAFF.